The clone carrying this T cell receptor (beta chain) was picked up one time. Its specificity is unknown. Authors' analysis steps: Because ImmunoSEQ provided only junction sequences with no quality scores, the filtering differed. Clones were sequenced by immunoSEQ multiplex PCR, and TCRdb holds only the in-frame ones, with some missing. V and J calls and clone size come straight from that table; D and trimming were deduced from the DNA. The repertoire holds around 200,000 clones, with roughly 91% as singletons. This record belongs to a study of shared clonotypes between healthy human individuals. Study-wide findings and caveats: Shared clonotypes: approximately 5.3% naive CD4, roughly 3.5% naive CD8, around 2.2% memory CD4, 0.4% memory CD8. Sorted-subset sequencing, rarefaction showed, was incomplete despite large depth. Sampling involved blood alone; tissue repertoires likely differ.

Germline V lookup: CDR1 SGHTA, CDR2 FQGTGA. V gave up 1 base and J gave up 6 bases, with 23 bases separating them. The CDR3 totals 18 residues. Sequencing was done on a sample of naive CD4+ T cells sorted from blood. The subset: CD45RA+ positively selected. The sequence was obtained from a woman in her 30s in good health. This chain joins TRBV7-3 and TRBJ2-3; TRBD2 is a possible D gene (5 bases). The CDR3 region is CASSLNPLGKFERDTQYF. CDR3 sequence (DNA): TGTGCCAGCAGCTTAAATCCCCTCGGGAAGTTTGAGCGGGATACGCAGTATTTT. Together with reference TRBV7-3 and TRBJ2-3, the CDR3 gives the full variable domain: GAGVSQTPSNKVTEKGKYVELRCDPISGHTALYWYRQSLGQGPEFLIYFQGTGAADDSGLPNDRFFAVRPEGSVSTLKIQRTERGDSAVYLCASSLNPLGKFERDTQYFGPGTRLTVL.